Below are 13 T cell receptor beta chains sequenced from a single sample in a study of T cell responses to AZD1222 COVID-19 vaccine. Clones were read by immunoSEQ multiplex PCR, and TCRdb kept only the in-frame ones, dropping some. Here the sample spans around 130,000 clones, approximately 90% being singletons. The source material was peripheral blood, sampled 28 days after the second dose of the MenACWY control vaccine. Receptors originate from an adult who received the MenACWY meningococcal vaccine as a control.

J is TRBJ2-7 and V is TRBV5-6, with D maybe TRBD1 (6 bases). The CDR3 extends over 14 amino acids. Trimming shortened V by 4 bases and J by 5 bases, and 16 bases separated the two germline ends. Germline V lookup: CDR1 SGHDT, CDR2 YYEEEE. The DNA for the CDR3 is TGTGCCAGCAGCAGTACAGGGAGCGGCAACGAGCAGTACTTC. This translates into CASSSTGSGNEQYF.

The chain has TRBV15 and TRBJ2-3; possible D gene TRBD1, 6 bases. CDR3 size: 15 residues. CDR1 LNHNV and CDR2 YYDKDF come from the germline V gene (reference sequence). The germline V and J ends were trimmed by 5 bases and 2 bases, with 14 bases remaining between them. The CDR3 DNA reads as TGTGCCACCAGCCGAGCCGGACAGCCCACAGATACGCAGTATTTT. This codes for CATSRAGQPTDTQYF.

This clone occurred once. The CDR3 here is CASSMRSRGQETQYF. In DNA form, the CDR3 reads TGTGCCAGCAGCATGAGATCCAGGGGTCAAGAGACCCAGTACTTC. The chain uses TRBV11-2 and TRBJ2-5; tentative D call: TRBD1 (6 bases). V was clipped by 5 bases and J by 2 bases, with 15 bases between them. The CDR3 runs to 15 residues. Germline CDR1 reads SGHAT; CDR2 reads FQNNGV.

V is TRBV29-1 and J is TRBJ2-7, with TRBD1 matching 7 bases. The CDR3 has 13 amino acids. Germline V gene sequence: CDR1 SQVTM, CDR2 ANQGSEA. The V gene end was trimmed by 1 base and the J gene end by 2 bases; junction bases not matched to a gene: 2. CDR3 sequence (DNA): TGCAGCGTTGAAGGGGACAGCCCCTACGAGCAGTACTTC. Its translation is CSVEGDSPYEQYF.

This clone was found a few times. The J gene is TRBJ1-1, the V gene TRBV4-1; 9 bases line up with TRBD1. Germline V gives CDR1 MGHRA, CDR2 YSYEKL. CDR3 length: 15 residues. The junction had 5 bases not matched to a gene; V was cut back by 4 bases and J by 2 bases. The CDR3 DNA is TGCGCCAGCAGCCCCCGGACAGGGGAAAACACTGAAGCTTTCTTT. The encoded protein is CASSPRTGENTEAFF.

The chain joins TRBV28 to TRBJ2-5; D not resolved. Trimming took 3 bases from V and 1 from J, leaving 12 bases between them. This CDR3 is built from 15 residues. Looked up from germline, CDR1 is MDHEN and CDR2 is SYDVKM. CDR3 DNA: TGTGCCAGCAGTTTCTCTAGTGGCCCCCAAGAGACCCAGTACTTC. Translated: CASSFSSGPQETQYF.

The chain has TRBV19 and TRBJ1-2, with D unresolved. This CDR3 spans 15 amino acids. Germline assignment: CDR1 LNHDA and CDR2 SQIVND (reference sequence). The V end lost 1 base, the J end lost 6 bases, and 15 bases lay between the germline ends. In DNA, the CDR3 is TGTGCCAGTAGTATAGGCCTTACCTCAGGAGATGGCTACACCTTC. Its protein product is CASSIGLTSGDGYTF.

The chain couples TRBV7-2 to TRBJ2-1, with TRBD1 matching over 12 bases. The CDR3 spans 15 residues. Per the germline V gene, CDR1 is SGHTA and CDR2 is FQGNSA. Losses at the gene ends were 4 bases for V and 5 bases for J; bases not matched to a gene: 3. In DNA form, the CDR3 reads TGTGCCAGCAGCTGGGACAGGGGGCGGGACAATGAGCAGTTCTTC. Its translation is CASSWDRGRDNEQFF.

Here the CDR3 DNA reads TGTGCCAGCAGCTCTTCCCAGGGGTACCAAGAGACCCAGTACTTC. Protein: CASSSSQGYQETQYF. The genes are TRBV7-6 and TRBJ2-5; TRBD1 might be the D (6 bases). This CDR3 contains 15 residues. Germline assignment: CDR1 SGHVS and CDR2 FNYEAQ. The V and J ends lost 4 bases and 0 bases respectively, with 12 bases between them. The whole variable domain, remainder taken from reference TRBV7-6 and TRBJ2-5, is GAGVSQSPRYKVTKRGQDVALRCDPISGHVSLYWYRQALGQGPEFLTYFNYEAQQDKSGLPNDRFSAERPEGSISTLTIQRTEQRDSAMYRCASSSSQGYQETQYFGPGTRLLVL.

The rearrangement uses TRBV24-1 and TRBJ2-1, with unresolved D. This CDR3 spans 12 amino acids. CDR1 and CDR2 from the germline V gene are KGHDR and SFDVKD. Trimming pared 1 base from V and 7 bases from J, leaving 4 bases between. The CDR3 region is CATSDFGNEQFF. As DNA, the CDR3 is TGTGCCACCAGTGATTTCGGAAATGAGCAGTTCTTC.

This chain uses TRBV9 with TRBJ2-3, with D possibly matching TRBD1 (6 bases). This CDR3 spans 17 amino acids. Germline V gives CDR1 SGDLS, CDR2 YYNGEE. V was pared by 0 bases and J by 3 bases, with 17 bases between. The CDR3 DNA follows: TGTGCCAGCAGCGTAGATTTTTTGGGGGCTGCAACAGATACGCAGTATTTT. Residues: CASSVDFLGAATDTQYF.

The chain carries TRBV6-1 and TRBJ1-5; D not resolved. Trimming shortened V by 4 bases and J by 0 bases, and 13 bases separated the two germline ends. Germline values: CDR1 MNHNS, CDR2 SASEGT. The CDR3 runs 16 residues. CDR3 in amino acids: CASSGERGFSNQPQHF. DNA of the CDR3: TGTGCCAGCAGTGGGGAGAGAGGATTTAGCAATCAGCCCCAGCATTTT.

Concerning this clone itself: Different DNA sequences within this sample yield the same CDR3. The J gene is TRBJ2-3, the V gene TRBV20-1, with a possible D match to TRBD2 (6 bases). V gave up 3 bases and J gave up 6 bases, with 22 bases separating them. This CDR3 region has 16 residues. Germline CDR1 is DFQATT and CDR2 is SNEGSKA (reference sequence). This CDR3 reads CSASVRLGGGRDTQYF. The CDR3 bases are TGCAGTGCTAGTGTGCGACTAGGAGGTGGCAGGGATACGCAGTATTTT.